The clone carrying this T cell receptor beta chain was picked up many times. Antigen unknown. This specimen comes from a study of T cells in Graves' hyperthyroidism and ophthalmopathy. Researchers took RNA transcripts and amplified the TCR beta CDR3 regions from them. In the first-round RT-PCR of the TCR CDR3, the HTBI primer set was used. TCRdb re-called the multiplex PCR reads through MiXCR, storing one row per CDR3 protein. The sample contains fewer than 750,000 distinct CDR3 sequences, approximately 14% of which appear only once. The CDR3 is made up of 18 amino acids. V gave up 3 bases and J gave up 3 bases; unmatched junction bases: 7. Germline CDR1 LNHNV, CDR2 YYDKDF (reference sequence). Study-wide results and limits: Blood also contained most expanded thyroid clonotypes above 0.001.

The chain combines TRBV15 with TRBJ2-1; the match to TRBD2 covers 14 bases. This receptor was obtained from a woman between 45 and 65 years old with Graves' ophthalmopathy. The specimen was blood. CDR3 loop: CATSSRLAGGFSYNEQFF. CDR3 nucleotides: TGTGCCACCAGCAGTAGACTAGCGGGAGGGTTTAGCTACAATGAGCAGTTCTTC. Variable domain in full (rest from reference TRBV15 and TRBJ2-1): DAMVIQNPRYQVTQFGKPVTLSCSQTLNHNVMYWYQQKSSQAPKLLFHYYDKDFNNEADTPDNFQSRRPNTSFCFLDIRSPGLGDTAMYLCATSSRLAGGFSYNEQFFGPGTRLTVL.